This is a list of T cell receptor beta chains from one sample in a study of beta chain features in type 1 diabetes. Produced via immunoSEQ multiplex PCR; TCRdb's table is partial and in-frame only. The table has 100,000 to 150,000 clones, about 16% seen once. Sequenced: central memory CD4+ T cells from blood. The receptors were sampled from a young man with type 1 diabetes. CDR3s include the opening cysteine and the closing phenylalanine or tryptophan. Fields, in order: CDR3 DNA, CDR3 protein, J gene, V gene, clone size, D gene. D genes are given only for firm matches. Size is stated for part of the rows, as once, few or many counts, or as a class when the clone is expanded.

TGTGCCTGGAGTAAGGGGGGCCCCTACAATGAGCAGTTCTTC | CAWSKGGPYNEQFF | TRBJ2-1 | TRBV30 | few | -
TGTGCCAGTACCCCGACAGGGTCAGCCAAAAACATTCAGTACTTC | CASTPTGSAKNIQYF | TRBJ2-4 | TRBV19 | few | TRBD1
TGTGCCAGCAGTGCCGCCGCCGGGACCTACAATGAGCAGTTCTTC | CASSAAAGTYNEQFF | TRBJ2-1 | TRBV25-1 | few | -
TGTGCCAGCAGCCAAGACTTGACACAGAACTATGGCTACACCTTC | CASSQDLTQNYGYTF | TRBJ1-2 | TRBV4-2 | few | -
TGTGCCAGCAGTGTGGGTCCGGCAGGGGGGAACTATGGCTACACCTTC | CASSVGPAGGNYGYTF | TRBJ1-2 | TRBV7-2 | - | TRBD1
TGTGCCAGCAGCTTGGGGCCGGGGGCCCAGTACGAGCAGTACTTC | CASSLGPGAQYEQYF | TRBJ2-7 | TRBV5-6 | - | -
TGTGCCAGCAGCCGAGACAGGGGCTCCTACAATGAGCAGTTCTTC | CASSRDRGSYNEQFF | TRBJ2-1 | TRBV5-4 | - | TRBD1
TGCGCCAGCAGCCCCCGACAGGGTGACACAGATACGCAGTATTTT | CASSPRQGDTDTQYF | TRBJ2-3 | TRBV5-1 | few | TRBD1
TGTGCCAGCAGAAGAGGGACAGGCGACGAGCAGTACTTC | CASRRGTGDEQYF | TRBJ2-7 | TRBV7-2 | - | TRBD1
TGTGCCAGCAGCTACGGGGACAATGAGCAGTTCTTC | CASSYGDNEQFF | TRBJ2-1 | TRBV5-4 | - | -
TGTGCCAGCAGCCCCGGGGGGGCTGGGGCCAACGTCCTGACTTTC | CASSPGGAGANVLTF | TRBJ2-6 | TRBV27 | few | TRBD2
TGCGCCAGCAGCCAAGTCGCAGGGGGAAATACGCAGTATTTT | CASSQVAGGNTQYF | TRBJ2-3 | TRBV4-3 | - | TRBD1
TGTGCCAGCAGCTTAGGGGCGGGCAGGGTGGATACGCAGTATTTT | CASSLGAGRVDTQYF | TRBJ2-3 | TRBV11-2 | few | -
TGTGCCATCAGTACCTCCGGGACAGATAATTCACCCCTCCACTTT | CAISTSGTDNSPLHF | TRBJ1-6 | TRBV10-3 | few | TRBD1
TGTGCCAGCAGCTCCAAAACCCGGGTAGCGGGGCACACAGATACGCAGTATTTT | CASSSKTRVAGHTDTQYF | TRBJ2-3 | TRBV7-9 | few | TRBD2
TGCAGCGTGCGGACAGTCTATGGCTACACCTTC | CSVRTVYGYTF | TRBJ1-2 | TRBV29-1 | few | -
TGTGCCAGTAGTACCGGCTGGACAGGGGTAGAGACCCAGTACTTC | CASSTGWTGVETQYF | TRBJ2-5 | TRBV19 | - | TRBD1
TGTGCCAGCAGCCCCGGGACTAGCGGAGCTGCTACCCAGTACTTC | CASSPGTSGAATQYF | TRBJ2-5 | TRBV7-2 | - | TRBD2
TGTGCCAGCAGCAAAAAAACAGGGGGCGACACTGAAGCTTTCTTT | CASSKKTGGDTEAFF | TRBJ1-1 | TRBV21-1 | - | -
TGTGCCAGCAGCCTCCAGACGGTAGCTGAGCAGTTCTTC | CASSLQTVAEQFF | TRBJ2-1 | TRBV14 | - | -
TGTGCCAGCAGGGACATCAGGGGGAATTCACCCCTCCACTTT | CASRDIRGNSPLHF | TRBJ1-6 | TRBV7-2 | - | TRBD1
TGTGCCAGCAGCCCAAGAGGACAGGGTAATGAGCAGTTCTTC | CASSPRGQGNEQFF | TRBJ2-1 | TRBV11-2 | few | TRBD1
TGTGCCAGCTCCGGGTCGAGAGAGGGCATTCAGTACTTC | CASSGSREGIQYF | TRBJ2-4 | TRBV18 | - | -
TGTGCCAGCAGTGGCACACAAGGAATACAGTTCTTC | CASSGTQGIQFF | TRBJ2-1 | TRBV2 | - | -
TGCGCCAGCAGCCAAGGGGAAGTACAGTATAATTCACCCCTCCACTTT | CASSQGEVQYNSPLHF | TRBJ1-6 | TRBV4-3 | few | -
TGTGCCAGCAGCTTAACTAGCGGGGGAGTTCCAGAGACCCAGTACTTC | CASSLTSGGVPETQYF | TRBJ2-5 | TRBV7-2 | - | TRBD2
TGTGCCAGCAGCACGCCCGGGACCCAATCCTACAATGAGCAGTTCTTC | CASSTPGTQSYNEQFF | TRBJ2-1 | TRBV11-2 | - | -
TGTGCCAGCAGCTTAGTCGGGGGCCAGGGGGCGTATCAGCCCCAGCATTTT | CASSLVGGQGAYQPQHF | TRBJ1-5 | TRBV7-2 | - | TRBD1
TGTGCCAGCAGCCCACGTGCCAGCAACCAAGAGACCCAGTACTTC | CASSPRASNQETQYF | TRBJ2-5 | TRBV7-2 | few | -
TGTGCCAGCAGCTACGGGGTCTCCACAGATACGCAGTATTTT | CASSYGVSTDTQYF | TRBJ2-3 | TRBV6-5 | - | -
TGTGCCAGTATTCGACAGACCATGAACACTGAAGCTTTCTTT | CASIRQTMNTEAFF | TRBJ1-1 | TRBV6-6 | few | -
TGTGCCAGTAGTTCCACCAACACCGGGGAGCTGTTTTTT | CASSSTNTGELFF | TRBJ2-2 | TRBV19 | medium-sized | -
TGTGCCAGCAGCCGACAGGAGGACACTGAGCAGTTCTTC | CASSRQEDTEQFF | TRBJ2-1 | TRBV7-3 | once | -
TGTGCCAGCAGTGAACCAGGTACCTTCGGCTACACCTTC | CASSEPGTFGYTF | TRBJ1-2 | TRBV25-1 | - | -
TGTGCCAGCAGCCGTAGCCGGGAAGCTTTCTTT | CASSRSREAFF | TRBJ1-1 | TRBV7-2 | - | -
TGCAGCGTGGGGACAGTTCACTACAATCAGCCCCAGCATTTT | CSVGTVHYNQPQHF | TRBJ1-5 | TRBV29-1 | few | TRBD1
TGCGCCAGCCTTTTACGTTGGGGATCCATCGGTGAGCAGTTCTTC | CASLLRWGSIGEQFF | TRBJ2-1 | TRBV5-1 | - | -
TGTGCCAGCAGCTCTCAGGGGGCTAGAACTGAAGCTTTCTTT | CASSSQGARTEAFF | TRBJ1-1 | TRBV7-9 | - | TRBD1
TGTGCCAGCAGATCCGGCAGCGGGGGAGGGTGGGATACGCAGTATTTT | CASRSGSGGGWDTQYF | TRBJ2-3 | TRBV11-3 | - | TRBD2
TGTGCCAGCAGCGTAAGCTGGGTGGGCACTGAAGCTTTCTTT | CASSVSWVGTEAFF | TRBJ1-1 | TRBV9 | many | -
TGTGCCAGCAGCCTGGGACAAACCGACGCCACTGAAGCTTTCTTT | CASSLGQTDATEAFF | TRBJ1-1 | TRBV7-9 | many | -
TGTGCCAGCAGTTCGACAAGCGAGAGTGTTACGCAGTATTTT | CASSSTSESVTQYF | TRBJ2-3 | TRBV6-5 | - | -
TGTGCTAGCAGCTTAAGCCCAATTGATACGCAGTATTTT | CASSLSPIDTQYF | TRBJ2-3 | TRBV7-7 | few | -
TGCGCCAGCAGCTTAACAGGGTACGTGAACACTGAAGCTTTCTTT | CASSLTGYVNTEAFF | TRBJ1-1 | TRBV5-1 | - | -
TGCGCCAGCAGCCAAGAGGCAGGAACTACCAATCAGCCCCAGCATTTT | CASSQEAGTTNQPQHF | TRBJ1-5 | TRBV4-3 | - | -
TGCGCCAGCAGTTCCGGACAGGCGAACACCGGGGAGCTGTTTTTT | CASSSGQANTGELFF | TRBJ2-2 | TRBV5-1 | few | TRBD1
TGTGCCAGCAGCTTAGCGAGCGGCCACTTGAGCTCCTACGAGCAGTACTTC | CASSLASGHLSSYEQYF | TRBJ2-7 | TRBV7-2 | - | -